The present TCR beta chain was sequenced within a study of blood T cell repertoires in COVID-19. Study context: Samples representing acute and convalescent COVID-19 were sourced from the United States, Italy and Spain.

As handled by the study authors: Counts of nucleated cells, estimated from reference gene primer amplification, were obtained. Here immunoSEQ multiplex PCR was the method, and the copy in TCRdb shows in-frame clones only, minus some. V and J calls and clone size are given by that table; D and trimming were obtained from the DNA. The repertoire holds 170,000 or so clones, with approximately 80% as singletons. V shed 7 bases, J shed 8 bases, and the junction held 10 bases outside the gene matches. Germline V gene data show CDR1 as MNHEY and CDR2 as SVGAGI. This CDR3 is 14 amino acids long. This chain joins TRBV6-5 and TRBJ1-2, with 10 bases fitting TRBD1. Sequenced material: peripheral blood. The receptor's source is a human donor in a cohort sampled during active COVID-19. Written as DNA, the CDR3 is TGTGCCAGCATCCAAAGACAGGGGGCTAGAGGCTACACCTTC. This sequence encodes CASIQRQGARGYTF.